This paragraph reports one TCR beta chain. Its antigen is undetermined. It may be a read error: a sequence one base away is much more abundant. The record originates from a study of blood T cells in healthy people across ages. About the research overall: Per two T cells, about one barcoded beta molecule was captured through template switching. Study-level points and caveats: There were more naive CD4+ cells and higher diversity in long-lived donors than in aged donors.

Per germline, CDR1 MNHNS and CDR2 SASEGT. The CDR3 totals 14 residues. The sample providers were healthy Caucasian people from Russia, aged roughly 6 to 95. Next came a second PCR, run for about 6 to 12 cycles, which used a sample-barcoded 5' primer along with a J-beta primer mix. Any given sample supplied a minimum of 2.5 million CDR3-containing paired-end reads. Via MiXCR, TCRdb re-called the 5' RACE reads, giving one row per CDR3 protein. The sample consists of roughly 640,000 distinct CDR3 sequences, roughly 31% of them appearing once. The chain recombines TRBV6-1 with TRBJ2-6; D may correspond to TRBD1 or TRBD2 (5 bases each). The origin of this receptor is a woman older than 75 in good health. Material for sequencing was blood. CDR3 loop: CASTRGSGANVRTF. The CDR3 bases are TGTGCCAGCACGAGGGGCTCTGGGGCCAACGTCCGGACTTTC.